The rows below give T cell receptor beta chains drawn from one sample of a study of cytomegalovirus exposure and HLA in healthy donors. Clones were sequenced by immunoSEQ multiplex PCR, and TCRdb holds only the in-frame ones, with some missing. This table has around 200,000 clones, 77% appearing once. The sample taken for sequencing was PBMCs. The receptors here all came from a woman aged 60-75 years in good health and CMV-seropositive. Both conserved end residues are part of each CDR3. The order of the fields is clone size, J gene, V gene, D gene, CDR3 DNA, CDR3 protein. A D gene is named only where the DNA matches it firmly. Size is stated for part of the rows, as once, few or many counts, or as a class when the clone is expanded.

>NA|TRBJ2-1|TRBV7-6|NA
TGTGCCAGCAGCTTAGGGGTGGCTAGACCAGACAATGAGCAGTTCTTC
CASSLGVARPDNEQFF
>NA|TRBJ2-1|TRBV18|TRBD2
TGTGCCAGCTCACCGGGACTAGCGGCAAGGAGCTCCTACAATGAGCAGTTCTTC
CASSPGLAARSSYNEQFF
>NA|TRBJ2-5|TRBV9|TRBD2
TGTGCCAGCAGCGTAGATAGGCCGGGACTAGGAGAGACCCAGTACTTC
CASSVDRPGLGETQYF
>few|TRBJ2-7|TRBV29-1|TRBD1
TGCAGCGTTGATGGGGGGACAGGTTACTCCTACGAGCAGTACTTC
CSVDGGTGYSYEQYF
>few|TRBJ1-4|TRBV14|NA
TGTGCCAGCAGAGGGGCAGGATCAAATGAAAAACTGTTTTTT
CASRGAGSNEKLFF
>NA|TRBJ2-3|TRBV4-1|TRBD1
TGCGCCAGCAGCCAGACAGGGGGCGGAACAGATACGCAGTATTTT
CASSQTGGGTDTQYF
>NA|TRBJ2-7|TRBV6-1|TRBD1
TGTGCCACCTGGACAGGCAACCCCGACGGGCAGTACTTC
CATWTGNPDGQYF
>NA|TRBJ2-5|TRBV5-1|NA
TGCGCCAGCAGCGCCTGGGAACTAGCTGAAGAGACCCAGTACTTC
CASSAWELAEETQYF
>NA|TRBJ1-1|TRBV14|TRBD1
TGTGCCAGCAGCCAAGGAACCAGGGGGCTAGGTGAAGCTTTCTTT
CASSQGTRGLGEAFF
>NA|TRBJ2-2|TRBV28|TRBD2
TGTGCCAGCAGGCTGCGGGCGGGGGTGAACACCGGGGAGCTGTTTTTT
CASRLRAGVNTGELFF
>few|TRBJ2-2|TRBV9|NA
TGTGCCAGCAGCGTAGCGGGTACCGGGGAGCTGTTTTTT
CASSVAGTGELFF
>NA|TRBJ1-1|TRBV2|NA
TGTGCCAGCAGCGAACAGGGAACTGAAGCTTTCTTT
CASSEQGTEAFF
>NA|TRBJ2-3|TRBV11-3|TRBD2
TGTGCCAGCAGCCCCGGGACTAGCGGCCACACAGATACGCAGTATTTT
CASSPGTSGHTDTQYF
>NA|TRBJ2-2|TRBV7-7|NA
TGTGCCAGCAGCGAGACAGGAACCGGGGAGCTGTTTTTT
CASSETGTGELFF
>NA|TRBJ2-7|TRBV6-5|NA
TGTGCCAGCAGTTACGCAATGGCGGGCCAACCCTACGAGCAGTACTTC
CASSYAMAGQPYEQYF
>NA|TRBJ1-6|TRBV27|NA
TGTGCCAGCAGTTTGGCAGGTCATTATAATTCACCCCTCCACTTT
CASSLAGHYNSPLHF
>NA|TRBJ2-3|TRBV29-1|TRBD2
TGCAGCGCCGCCGGGGGGACAGATACGCAGTATTTT
CSAAGGTDTQYF
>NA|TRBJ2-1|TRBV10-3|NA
TGTGCCATCAGTCCAGGGGCGAACTACAATGAGCAGTTCTTC
CAISPGANYNEQFF
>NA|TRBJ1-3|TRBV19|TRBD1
TGTGCCAGTAGCACACAGGGGACTGGAAACACCATATATTTT
CASSTQGTGNTIYF
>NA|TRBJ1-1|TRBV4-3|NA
TGCGCCAGCAGCCATTCCGGGATAATGAACACTGAAGCTTTCTTT
CASSHSGIMNTEAFF
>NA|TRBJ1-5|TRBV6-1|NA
TGTGCCAGCACAAGAGTTCTTTTCAATCAGCCCCAGCATTTT
CASTRVLFNQPQHF
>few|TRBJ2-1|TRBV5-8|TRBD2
TGTGCCAGCAGCTTGAGAACTAGCGGGGGGGGCAATGAGCAGTTCTTC
CASSLRTSGGGNEQFF
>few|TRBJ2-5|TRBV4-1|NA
TGCGCCAGCAGCCAAGTGGGGCAGAGTGGAGAGACCCAGTACTTC
CASSQVGQSGETQYF
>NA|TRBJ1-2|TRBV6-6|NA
TGTGCCAGCAGTTCGAGCCCCTTTAACTATGGCTACACCTTC
CASSSSPFNYGYTF
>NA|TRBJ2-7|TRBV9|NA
TGTGCCAGCAGCGACTCCTTATCTCGAGGGCTAGCGCCCCACGAGCAGTACTTC
CASSDSLSRGLAPHEQYF
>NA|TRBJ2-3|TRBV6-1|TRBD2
TGTGCCAGCAGTGAAGGGGGGGGGTTGGCAGATACGCAGTATTTT
CASSEGGGLADTQYF
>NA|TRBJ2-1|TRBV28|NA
TGTGCCAGCAGTTTATCCGTCGGGATCAATGAGCAGTTCTTC
CASSLSVGINEQFF
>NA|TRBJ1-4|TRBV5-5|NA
TGTGCCAGCAGCTCTAGTGAAAAACTGTTTTTT
CASSSSEKLFF
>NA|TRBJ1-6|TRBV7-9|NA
TGTGCCAGCAGCTTATGGGGGGGTTCACCCCTCCACTTT
CASSLWGGSPLHF
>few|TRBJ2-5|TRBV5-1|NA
TGCGCCAGCAGCCGGACTCCACAAGAGACCCAGTACTTC
CASSRTPQETQYF
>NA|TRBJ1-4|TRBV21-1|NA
TGTGCCAGCCCCTATGGGGGCAGGGCCAACTATAATGAAAAACTGTTTTTT
CASPYGGRANYNEKLFF
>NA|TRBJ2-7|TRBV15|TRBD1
TGTGCCACCAGCATATCCGGGACAGGGACTTCCTACGAGCAGTACTTC
CATSISGTGTSYEQYF
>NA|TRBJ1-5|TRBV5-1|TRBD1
TGCGCCAGCAGCCCTAGTCCCGGGACAGGGGACAGCAATCAGCCCCAGCATTTT
CASSPSPGTGDSNQPQHF
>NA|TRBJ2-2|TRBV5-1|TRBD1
TGCGCCAGCAGCTTACAGGGGGCCGGGGAGCTGTTTTTT
CASSLQGAGELFF
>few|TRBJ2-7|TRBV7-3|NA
TGTGCCAGCAGCGGGGCCTCCGAGGAGCAGTACTTC
CASSGASEEQYF
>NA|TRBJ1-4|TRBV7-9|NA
TGTGCCAGTAGCTTTAGCGGGAACGCGAATGAAAAACTGTTTTTT
CASSFSGNANEKLFF
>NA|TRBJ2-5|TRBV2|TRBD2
TGTGCCAGCAGTGCGGAGCGGGGGGGCCCGGAGACCCAGTACTTC
CASSAERGGPETQYF
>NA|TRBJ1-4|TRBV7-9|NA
TGTGCCAGCAGCTTAGCGCAGGGTATCCTGTTTTTT
CASSLAQGILFF
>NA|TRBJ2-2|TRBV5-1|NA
TGCGCCAGCCGCCCGGGAACGGCCGGGGAGCTGTTTTTT
CASRPGTAGELFF
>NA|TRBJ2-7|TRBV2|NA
TGTGCCAGCAGTGGTCTAGGGGCCGAGCAGTACTTC
CASSGLGAEQYF
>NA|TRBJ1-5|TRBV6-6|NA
TGTGCCAGCAGTTCCTACTCCAGCAGGAATCAGCCCCAGCATTTT
CASSSYSSRNQPQHF
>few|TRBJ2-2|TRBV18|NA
TGTGCCAGCTCACCAACGGGAGAGGCCGGGGAGCTGTTTTTT
CASSPTGEAGELFF
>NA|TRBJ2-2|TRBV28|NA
TGTGCCAGCGGAACCGGGACACTGAACACCGGGGAGCTGTTTTTT
CASGTGTLNTGELFF
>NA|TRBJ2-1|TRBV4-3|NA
TGCGCCAGCAGCCAACAGGTGGCGGGATACAATGAGCAGTTCTTC
CASSQQVAGYNEQFF
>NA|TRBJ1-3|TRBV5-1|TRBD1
TGCGCCAGCAGCTTGAGGGACAGGGGAGGAAACACCATATATTTT
CASSLRDRGGNTIYF